The text below deals with one T cell receptor (beta chain). Germline lookup yields CDR1 SEHNR and CDR2 FQNEAQ (reference sequence). The CDR3 consists of 13 residues. The ends were cut back, 3 bases at V and 1 base at J, with 6 bases in the middle. Profiled with immunoSEQ multiplex PCR; TCRdb holds only in-frame clones, not every one. Of approximately 44,000 clones listed, 75% to 95% are singletons. The sample belongs to a study of T cell changes during pregnancy in multiple sclerosis. The source was CD4+ T cells from peripheral blood mononuclear cells, collected before pregnancy. The chain couples TRBV7-9 to TRBJ1-1; D is uncertain. This TCR was recovered from a female donor with multiple sclerosis, enrolled in a pregnancy study. The CDR3 DNA reads TGTGCCAGCAGCTTTGGAGGGAACACTGAAGCTTTCTTT. Protein sequence: CASSFGGNTEAFF.